These 4 T cell receptor beta chains originate from one sample sequenced in a study of OX40 agonist ivuxolimab in advanced cancers. TCRdb's copy holds only in-frame clones and misses some; the assay was immunoSEQ multiplex PCR. The repertoire consists of around 68,000 clones, with around 93% occurring once and the leading ten covering around 0.31%. The sequenced sample was CD4+ or CD8+ T cells sorted from blood, obtained in a trial of the OX40 agonist ivuxolimab. The receptors derive from an adult with an advanced solid tumor such as melanoma, head and neck, liver or kidney cancer.

The chain employs TRBV10-3 and TRBJ2-1, with D tentatively TRBD2 (5 bases). There are 12 residues in the CDR3. CDR1 and CDR2 (germline): ENHRY, SYGVKD. The germline V and J ends were trimmed by 3 bases and 12 bases, with 12 bases remaining between them. The CDR3 bases are TGTGCCATCAGTGACCGAGGACTGGGGCAGTTCTTC. Translating gives CAISDRGLGQFF.

The CDR3 loop is CASSLGLAGGWGTDTQYF. The CDR3 coding sequence is TGTGCCAGCAGCTTGGGACTAGCGGGAGGATGGGGCACAGATACGCAGTATTTT. The V gene is TRBV7-2, the J gene TRBJ2-3; 15 bases fit TRBD2. Germline values: CDR1 SGHTA, CDR2 FQGNSA. Trimming at V came to 3 bases and at J to 1 base, leaving 5 bases not matched to a gene. The CDR3 totals 18 residues.

V and J are TRBV7-2 and TRBJ2-7, with D maybe TRBD2 (6 bases). The CDR3 runs to 14 residues. Trimming took off 1 base at V and 6 bases at J, with 13 bases between the two ends. Germline V gives CDR1 SGHTA, CDR2 FQGNSA. CDR3 in amino acids: CASSLDSAGGEQYF. Written as DNA, the CDR3 is TGTGCCAGCAGCTTAGACAGCGCCGGGGGCGAGCAGTACTTC.

This chain joins TRBV6-5 and TRBJ1-2, with 9 bases lining up with TRBD1. Germline assignment: CDR1 MNHEY and CDR2 SVGAGI. V lost 6 bases, J lost 4 bases, and 12 bases stayed unmatched. CDR3 size: 16 residues. CDR3 nucleotides: TGTGCCAGCAGCTACACCGGGACAGGGACCCGCTATGGCTACACCTTC. Amino acids: CASSYTGTGTRYGYTF.